Each of the 22 T cell receptor beta chains below was sequenced from the same sample in a study of CD8+CD57+ T cells in acquired aplastic anemia. Template material for TCR beta VDJ and CDR3 profiling consisted of genomic DNA. TCRdb re-derived calls from the reads in MiXCR, one entry per CDR3 protein. The sample includes approximately 190,000 distinct CDR3 sequences, nearly 50% of them seen just once. Sequencing was done on patients that had shown CD8+CD57+ cell expansion by flow cytometry. The specimen was sorted CD4+, CD8+, or CD8+CD57+ T cells (not recorded which) from PBMCs. Source of these receptors: a human donor with aplastic anemia.

The rearrangement joins TRBV4-1 to TRBJ1-6; D unclear. This CDR3 has 12 residues. V was shortened by 3 bases and J by 13 bases, with 10 bases between the two germline ends. Germline CDR1 is MGHRA and CDR2 is YSYEKL. In nucleotides, the CDR3 is TGCGCCAGCAGCCAGGGTCTTTGGCCCCTCCACTTT. Translated: CASSQGLWPLHF.

Many counts were recorded for this clonotype. This chain links TRBV7-2 with TRBJ2-1, with TRBD2 matching 8 bases. Germline V gene lookup returns CDR1 SGHTA and CDR2 FQGNSA. The CDR3 has 16 residues. The V and J ends lost 0 bases and 8 bases, in that order; junction bases with no gene match: 9. The CDR3 DNA reads TGTGCCAGCAGCTTAGCTCCTACTAGCGGTGTCCATGAGCAGTTCTTC. Translated: CASSLAPTSGVHEQFF.

The chain couples TRBV19 to TRBJ2-7; 7 positions agree with TRBD1. Germline trimming cut 7 bases from V and 3 bases from J; bases unmatched to any gene: 12. This CDR3 has 15 amino acids. Germline CDR1 reads LNHDA; CDR2 reads SQIVND (reference sequence). The CDR3 sequence is CASNRQGRGNYEQYF. The DNA of the CDR3 is TGTGCCAGTAACCGACAGGGTAGGGGTAACTACGAGCAGTACTTC.

This clonotype was counted at least ten times. This chain joins TRBV4-1 and TRBJ2-3; 7 bases fit TRBD2. Germline CDR1 is MGHRA and CDR2 is YSYEKL. The CDR3 consists of 16 residues. The junction had 6 bases not matched to a gene; V was cut back by 1 base and J by 2 bases. CDR3 nucleotide sequence: TGCGCCAGCAGCCAAGGTGCTAGCGGTAACACAGATACGCAGTATTTT. Protein product: CASSQGASGNTDTQYF.

J is TRBJ1-1 and V is TRBV25-1; TRBD1 is a possible D gene (6 bases). V was clipped by 2 bases and J by 7 bases, with 11 bases between them. Germline V CDR1 and CDR2: MGHDK, SYGVNS. This CDR3 has 13 residues. CDR3 sequence: CASSERTVYEAFF. The CDR3 region has the DNA TGTGCCAGCAGTGAACGGACAGTGTATGAAGCTTTCTTT.

In this sample, this clonotype turned up many times. This rearrangement joins TRBV12-3 or TRBV12-4 to TRBJ2-1; TRBD2 matches 7 bases. The CDR3 is 16 residues long. With V trimmed by 3 bases and J by 3 bases, 8 bases remained unmatched. The CDR3 region is CASSFLGGRVYNEQFF. The CDR3 coding sequence is TGTGCCAGCAGTTTCTTGGGTGGGAGGGTCTACAATGAGCAGTTCTTC.

This clonotype was seen a single time. In nucleotides, the CDR3 is TGTGCCAGCAGCCTGGGACAGGGGGCCGTACCCCTCCACTTT. Residues: CASSLGQGAVPLHF. The rearrangement uses TRBV5-6 and TRBJ1-6; the match to TRBD1 covers 12 bases. The germline gives CDR1 SGHDT, CDR2 YYEEEE. V dropped 4 bases and J dropped 12; count of bases not matched to a gene: 5. The CDR3 has 14 residues.

The chain is built from TRBV5-1 and TRBJ2-6; possibly TRBD1 for D (5 bases). The CDR3 consists of 19 residues. V was clipped by 1 base and J by 0 bases, with 17 bases between them. CDR1 is SGHRS and CDR2 is YFSETQ in the germline V gene. CDR3 amino acids: CASSLSLRQTLSGANVLTF. The CDR3 DNA reads as TGCGCCAGCAGCTTGAGTTTGAGACAGACTCTCTCTGGGGCCAACGTCCTGACTTTC.

This sequence joins TRBV10-1 and TRBJ2-3; 12 bases match TRBD2. V shed 8 bases, J shed 3 bases, and the junction held 9 bases outside the gene matches. Germline V gene data show CDR1 as WNHNN and CDR2 as SYGVQD (reference sequence). The length of the CDR3 is 16 residues. This chain's CDR3 is CASGPTSGRGTDTQYF. CDR3 nucleotides: TGCGCCAGCGGTCCGACTAGCGGGAGAGGAACAGATACGCAGTATTTT.

The chain employs TRBV2 and TRBJ2-5, with D perhaps TRBD2 (5 bases). There are 15 residues in the CDR3. Trimming stripped 2 bases from V and 5 bases from J, with 15 bases between. CDR1 is SNHLY, CDR2 FYNNEI, per germline. In DNA form, the CDR3 reads TGTGCCAGCAGTGAATCCGGGGTTGGGTTGGAGACCCAGTACTTC. Its protein is CASSESGVGLETQYF.

This clonotype came up many times. V and J are TRBV15 and TRBJ2-1; TRBD2 matches at 12 bases. This CDR3 has 20 amino acids. Losses at the gene ends were 1 base for V and 3 bases for J; bases not matched to a gene: 13. Germline V lookup: CDR1 LNHNV, CDR2 YYDKDF (reference sequence). The CDR3 reads CATSRVGGSSGRALYNEQFF. The CDR3, as DNA: TGTGCCACCAGCAGAGTGGGGGGGTCTAGCGGGAGGGCCCTCTACAATGAGCAGTTCTTC.

The chain combines TRBV10-3 with TRBJ2-5; D possibly corresponds to TRBD1 (5 bases). V was clipped by 10 bases and J by 2 bases, with 8 bases between them. This CDR3 contains 11 residues. Germline V gene sequence: CDR1 ENHRY, CDR2 SYGVKD. CDR3 sequence (DNA): TGTGCCAGCAGGGTTCAAGAGACCCAGTACTTC. Its translation: CASRVQETQYF.

The chain uses TRBV24-1 and TRBJ2-5; D perhaps matches TRBD2 (5 bases). Germline V gives CDR1 KGHDR, CDR2 SFDVKD. Trimming cost V 5 bases and J 4 bases, with 13 bases left between them. The length of the CDR3 is 14 residues. Here the CDR3 DNA reads TGTGCCACCAGTGCTAGAGGCGGGCGAGAGACCCAGTACTTC. It codes for CATSARGGRETQYF.

This rearrangement joins TRBV25-1 to TRBJ2-3, with D unresolved. V was shortened by 4 bases and J by 0 bases, with 5 bases between the two germline ends. The length of the CDR3 is 13 residues. Germline lookup yields CDR1 MGHDK and CDR2 SYGVNS. This CDR3 is CASSGLSTDTQYF. CDR3 DNA: TGTGCCAGCAGTGGTTTAAGCACAGATACGCAGTATTTT.

A single count supports this clonotype. This chain joins TRBV15 and TRBJ2-5; TRBD1 or TRBD2 may be the D gene (5 bases each). Trimming pared 2 bases from V and 4 bases from J, leaving 14 bases between. From germline, CDR1 is LNHNV and CDR2 YYDKDF (reference sequence). CDR3 length: 15 residues. The CDR3 is CATSRINGATETQYF. The CDR3, as DNA: TGTGCCACCAGCAGAATAAACGGGGCTACAGAGACCCAGTACTTC.

A word on this clonotype: One junction end does not reproduce the germline sequence, and a read error may be involved. This chain links TRBV20-1 with TRBJ1-1; 7 positions agree with TRBD1. The germline V gene encodes CDR1 DFQATT and CDR2 SNEGSKA (reference sequence). The CDR3 loop spans 14 amino acids. CDR3 region: CSASNRGENTEAFF. The CDR3 nucleotides read TGCAGTGCTAGCAACAGGGGTGAGAACACTGAAGCTTTCTTC.

The chain combines TRBV9 with TRBJ2-7; D ambiguous. The CDR3 sequence is 15 residues long. Germline V gene sequence: CDR1 SGDLS, CDR2 YYNGEE. V lost 2 bases and J lost 3, with 15 bases in between. The CDR3 loop is CASSVDDSPDYEQYF. The CDR3 DNA sequence: TGTGCCAGCAGCGTGGACGACTCACCAGACTACGAGCAGTACTTC.

V gene TRBV19 combines with J gene TRBJ1-4; a possible D gene is TRBD1 (5 bases). The length of the CDR3 is 14 residues. CDR1 is LNHDA and CDR2 is SQIVND in the germline V gene (reference sequence). The V gene lost 6 bases and the J gene lost 8 bases, with 16 bases spanning the gap. This chain's CDR3 is CASRTYAGPEKLFF. DNA of the CDR3: TGTGCCAGTAGGACCTACGCGGGGCCCGAAAAACTGTTTTTT.

The rearrangement links TRBV19 to TRBJ2-1, with a weak D call TRBD2 (5 bases). The V end lost 6 bases, the J end lost 12 bases, and 15 bases lay between the germline ends. CDR1 and CDR2 from the germline V gene are LNHDA and SQIVND (reference sequence). CDR3 length: 12 residues. CDR3 DNA sequence: TGTGCCAGTAGCCCGAGCGCGGGCGGGCAGTTCTTC. This sequence encodes CASSPSAGGQFF.

This chain uses TRBV13 with TRBJ2-7; no reliable D call. V lost 1 base, J lost 0 bases, and 7 bases lay in between. This CDR3 spans 14 amino acids. CDR1 and CDR2 from the germline V gene are PRHDT and FYEKMQ (reference sequence). Here the CDR3 DNA reads TGTGCCAGCAGCTTAGCCCCGTGCTCCTACGAGCAGTACTTC. This gives the protein CASSLAPCSYEQYF.

J is TRBJ2-1 and V is TRBV3-1; no clear D gene. The CDR3 is made up of 11 amino acids. Between the trimmed V and J ends, which lost 3 bases and 8 bases, there was a span of 5 bases. Germline assignment: CDR1 LGHDT and CDR2 YNNKEL (reference sequence). The CDR3 protein is CASSQWDEQFF. Here the CDR3 DNA reads TGTGCCAGCAGCCAGTGGGATGAGCAGTTCTTC.

As concerns this clonotype: A much larger clone is a single base away; this may be a read error. The J gene is TRBJ2-1, the V gene TRBV20-1; 8 bases agree with TRBD2. V trimming: 0 bases; J trimming: 8 bases; junction bases outside the gene matches: 15. The germline CDR1 and CDR2 sequences are DFQATT and SNEGSKA (reference sequence). The CDR3 is made up of 17 amino acids. The CDR3: CSARDRSGGRTGYEQFF. The CDR3 region has the DNA TGCAGTGCTAGAGACCGGTCTGGCGGGAGGACGGGCTATGAGCAGTTCTTC.